This TCR beta chain was profiled in a study of shared clonotypes between healthy human individuals. Here immunoSEQ multiplex PCR was the method, and the copy in TCRdb shows in-frame clones only, minus some. The sample records roughly 2.1 million clones, about 92% being singletons. Naive CD8 isolation took CD45RO-negative cells positively selected for CCR7 and excluded terminally differentiated effector memory CD45RA+ cells. Whole-study results and caveats: Donors were few, which limited the genetic and exposure-history diversity represented. In a few donors, 4.5% to 5.5% of naive CD4 clonotypes appeared in common.

A remark on this clone: The target antigen is unknown.

The TCR sequence derives from a man aged 18 to 29 in good health. Some clones in this sample may be carry-over from other donors' samples. The sequenced sample was naive CD8+ T cells from PBMCs.

This CDR3 reads CASSYGTSGIYEQYF. CDR3 in DNA: TGTGCCAGCAGTTATGGGACTAGCGGGATTTACGAGCAGTACTTC. The chain employs TRBV6-5 and TRBJ2-7; 13 positions agree with TRBD2. Looked up from germline, CDR1 is MNHEY and CDR2 is SVGAGI. The J segment lost 4 bases and the V segment lost 3 bases, leaving 3 bases of the junction unmatched. The CDR3 totals 15 residues.